This T cell receptor (beta chain) was obtained from a study of response to subunit inactivated influenza vaccine. TCRdb itself ran the RT-PCR reads through MiXCR, one entry per CDR3 protein. The sample has approximately 500,000 distinct CDR3 sequences, approximately 12% seen once. In this sample, this clonotype turned up a few times. Sequencing used PBMCs from blood, obtained more than 35 days after vaccination. The TCR originated in a man in his fifties or sixties who received an inactivated influenza vaccine.

CDR3 sequence: CASSQDGGVGYGYTF. CDR3 coding DNA: TGCGCCAGCAGCCAAGACGGGGGGGTGGGGTATGGCTACACCTTC. This chain links TRBV4-3 with TRBJ1-2, with D possibly matching TRBD1 (5 bases). Looked up from germline, CDR1 is LGHNA and CDR2 is YSLEER. Trimming stripped 0 bases from V and 5 bases from J, with 13 bases between. The CDR3 sequence is 15 residues long.